The 31 T cell receptor beta chains below all came from one sample that was sequenced in a study of blood T cell repertoires in COVID-19 (dated by TCRdb to 2020 to 2021). Preparation of the library involved the immunoSEQ multiplex PCR assay. Held by TCRdb, this immuneACCESS table contains in-frame sequences only and omits some clones. Under half of the omission traces to an unresolved V gene where checked; the cause of the rest is unknown. This sample gives approximately 220,000 clones in total; around nine tenths of them show up just once. Together, the top ten hold roughly 0.7% of the sample. The sequencing sample was made of peripheral blood. The receptors were gathered from a man between 35 and 55 years old with acute or convalescent COVID-19.

Only one count was recorded for this clone. V usage is TRBV19 and J usage is TRBJ2-2; D uncertain. Trimming pared 5 bases from V and 5 bases from J, leaving 6 bases between. Germline V gene data show CDR1 as LNHDA and CDR2 as SQIVND (reference sequence). The CDR3 is 12 residues long. CDR3 nucleotides: TGTGCCAGTAGTGAGCCGACCGGGGAGCTGTTTTTT. Its protein product is CASSEPTGELFF.

The chain uses TRBV29-1 and TRBJ2-4; the D gene is possibly TRBD2 (5 bases). Germline CDR1 is SQVTM and CDR2 is ANQGSEA. V was cut by 4 bases and J by 0 bases, with 10 bases left in between. The CDR3 is made up of 14 amino acids. The CDR3 coding sequence is TGCAGCGTTGGGCAAGGACTAGCCAAAAACATTCAGTACTTC. Translating gives CSVGQGLAKNIQYF.

V gene TRBV7-2 combines with J gene TRBJ1-2; 7 bases agree with TRBD1. With 4 bases clipped from V and 5 bases from J, the junction kept 10 bases outside the gene matches. Germline loops: CDR1 SGHTA, CDR2 FQGNSA. The CDR3 is 15 amino acids. CDR3 residues: CASSSWGTGEYGYTF. The CDR3 DNA follows: TGTGCCAGCAGCTCCTGGGGTACAGGGGAGTATGGCTACACCTTC.

The chain has TRBV2 and TRBJ2-7; D might be TRBD1 (6 bases). The CDR3 sequence is 13 residues long. Per the germline V gene, CDR1 is SNHLY and CDR2 is FYNNEI. Trimming cost V 6 bases and J 3 bases, with 12 bases left between them. CDR3 region: CASRLQGFYEQYF. CDR3 nucleotide sequence: TGTGCCAGCAGGTTACAGGGTTTCTACGAGCAGTACTTC.

The chain has TRBV18 and TRBJ2-5, with TRBD1 as a possible D gene (7 bases). In germline, CDR1 is KGHSH, CDR2 LQKENI. The CDR3 covers 13 residues. Trimming took off 6 bases at V and 2 bases at J, with 10 bases between the two ends. The CDR3 bases are TGTGCCAGCTCGGAGGGACAGCAAGAGACCCAGTACTTC. Translated, it gives CASSEGQQETQYF.

J is TRBJ1-1 and V is TRBV19; 11 bases match TRBD1. Germline V CDR1 and CDR2: LNHDA, SQIVND (reference sequence). V shed 5 bases and J 4 bases; nucleotides not matched to a gene: 6. The CDR3 runs to 15 residues. The CDR3 region is CASSDGQGASTEAFF. CDR3 DNA: TGTGCCAGTAGTGACGGACAGGGGGCGTCCACTGAAGCTTTCTTT.

The J gene is TRBJ2-7, the V gene TRBV11-3; TRBD2 matches at 8 bases. The junction had 0 bases not matched to a gene; V was cut back by 3 bases and J by 2 bases. The CDR3 spans 13 residues. Germline V lookup: CDR1 SGHNT, CDR2 YENEEA. The CDR3 region is CASSFGGAYEQYF. The CDR3 region has the DNA TGTGCCAGCAGCTTCGGGGGGGCCTACGAGCAGTACTTC.

The chain has TRBV28 and TRBJ2-2; 9 bases fit TRBD1. CDR1 MDHEN and CDR2 SYDVKM come from the germline V gene. The V and J ends lost 5 bases and 5 bases, in that order; junction bases with no gene match: 6. This CDR3 is 15 amino acids long. The CDR3: CASSARTGVTGELFF. The CDR3 nucleotides read TGTGCCAGCAGTGCCAGGACAGGGGTGACCGGGGAGCTGTTTTTT. The full variable domain, completed using reference TRBV28 and TRBJ2-2, is DVKVTQSSRYLVKRTGEKVFLECVQDMDHENMFWYRQDPGLGLRLIYFSYDVKMKEKGDIPEGYSVSREKKERFSLILESASTNQTSMYLCASSARTGVTGELFFGEGSRLTVL.

The J gene is TRBJ1-5, the V gene TRBV7-9, with D possibly being TRBD1 (5 bases). The germline V and J ends were trimmed by 5 bases and 2 bases, with 10 bases remaining between them. CDR1 and CDR2 (germline): SEHNR, FQNEAQ (reference sequence). This CDR3 is built from 14 residues. CDR3 region: CASSPPGGNQPQHF. In DNA, the CDR3 is TGTGCCAGCAGCCCCCCGGGGGGCAATCAGCCCCAGCATTTT.

CDR3 in amino acids: CASSDSTRGGLDTQYF. In DNA form, the CDR3 reads TGTGCCAGCAGTGACTCGACCAGGGGCGGGCTAGATACGCAGTATTTT. V and J are TRBV6-4 and TRBJ2-3; weak D call: TRBD1 (6 bases). Germline lookup yields CDR1 MRHNA and CDR2 SNTAGT. Deletions cut 0 bases from V and 5 bases from J, with 15 bases between. This CDR3 contains 16 residues.

The chain couples TRBV6-1 to TRBJ2-5; 13 nucleotides agree with TRBD2. Germline-derived CDR1 and CDR2 are MNHNS and SASEGT. The CDR3 runs to 17 residues. V lost 3 bases to trimming and J lost 2 bases; unmatched junction nucleotides: 6. The CDR3 is CASSEGGLAGPQETQYF. CDR3 coding DNA: TGTGCCAGCAGTGAGGGGGGACTAGCGGGGCCACAAGAGACCCAGTACTTC.

The CDR3 is CASSSGGSDTQYF. The DNA of the CDR3 is TGTGCCAGCAGCTCCGGGGGGTCAGATACGCAGTATTTT. The chain carries TRBV5-4 and TRBJ2-3; 7 bases line up with TRBD2. V lost 3 bases, J lost 4 bases, and 2 bases stayed unmatched. The CDR3 is made up of 13 amino acids. Germline loops: CDR1 SGHNT, CDR2 YYREEE (reference sequence).

V usage is TRBV28 and J usage is TRBJ1-1; D remains unclear. With 6 bases removed from V and 0 bases from J, the gap between germline ends came to 11 bases. Germline CDR1 reads MDHEN; CDR2 reads SYDVKM. The CDR3 contains 14 residues. CDR3 residues: CASRLTAMNTEAFF. Here the CDR3 DNA reads TGTGCCAGCAGACTTACAGCTATGAACACTGAAGCTTTCTTT.

This clone was seen once. The chain employs TRBV4-2 and TRBJ1-1; D gene ambiguous. CDR1 is LGHNA and CDR2 is YNFKEQ in the germline V gene. The CDR3 covers 15 residues. With 2 bases removed from V and 4 bases from J, the gap between germline ends came to 14 bases. CDR3 nucleotides: TGTGCCAGCAGCCAATATGGGAGTGAAGGCACTGAAGCTTTCTTT. Translated, it gives CASSQYGSEGTEAFF.

The chain combines TRBV12-3 or TRBV12-4 with TRBJ2-5, with a possible D match to TRBD2 (6 bases). The V end was cut by 4 bases, the J end by 5 bases, with 11 bases between. The CDR3 extends over 13 amino acids. The CDR3 DNA follows: TGTGCCAGCAGTTCGACTAGTGCGGAGACCCAGTACTTC. Its translation is CASSSTSAETQYF.

CDR3 loop: CASSNPLAGSSYEQYF. The CDR3 DNA sequence: TGTGCCAGCAGTAACCCTCTAGCGGGGAGCTCCTACGAGCAGTACTTC. The J gene is TRBJ2-7, the V gene TRBV28; 9 bases match TRBD2. There are 16 residues in the CDR3. Trimming cost V 5 bases and J 0 bases; bases outside gene matches: 8. The germline V gene encodes CDR1 MDHEN and CDR2 SYDVKM. The full variable domain, rest sourced from reference TRBV28 and TRBJ2-7, is DVKVTQSSRYLVKRTGEKVFLECVQDMDHENMFWYRQDPGLGLRLIYFSYDVKMKEKGDIPEGYSVSREKKERFSLILESASTNQTSMYLCASSNPLAGSSYEQYFGPGTRLTVT.

V usage is TRBV14 and J usage is TRBJ1-1; possibly TRBD1 for D (6 bases). The CDR3 is 15 amino acids. Germline CDR1 is SGHDN and CDR2 is FVKESK. V lost 4 bases and J 5 bases, leaving 17 bases between the germline ends. CDR3 sequence: CASSRTTGLKTEAFF. CDR3 DNA: TGTGCCAGCAGCCGAACTACAGGGCTCAAGACTGAAGCTTTCTTT. The full variable domain, completed using reference TRBV14 and TRBJ1-1, is EAGVTQFPSHSVIEKGQTVTLRCDPISGHDNLYWYRRVMGKEIKFLLHFVKESKQDESGMPNNRFLAERTGGTYSTLKVQPAELEDSGVYFCASSRTTGLKTEAFFGQGTRLTVV.

This rearrangement joins TRBV9 to TRBJ1-1; 12 bases line up with TRBD1. The V segment lost 3 bases and the J segment 0 bases; nucleotides outside the gene matches: 15. Looked up from germline, CDR1 is SGDLS and CDR2 is YYNGEE. CDR3 length: 20 residues. CDR3 amino acids: CASSARPGQGAGRMNTEAFF. In DNA, the CDR3 is TGTGCCAGCAGCGCGAGGCCGGGACAGGGGGCCGGACGGATGAACACTGAAGCTTTCTTT.

The chain carries TRBV6-5 and TRBJ1-4; no reliable D call. Per the germline V gene, CDR1 is MNHEY and CDR2 is SVGAGI. V lost 2 bases and J 8 bases, leaving 18 bases between the germline ends. The CDR3 covers 16 residues. CDR3: CASSYQIRPYREKLFF. The CDR3 nucleotides are TGTGCCAGCAGTTACCAAATAAGACCGTACAGAGAAAAACTGTTTTTT.

This sequence joins TRBV6-2 or TRBV6-3 and TRBJ1-4; D is perhaps TRBD1 (5 bases). The CDR3 has 15 amino acids. The V gene lost 6 bases and the J gene lost 3 bases, with 14 bases spanning the gap. The germline V gene encodes CDR1 MNHEY and CDR2 SVGEGT. The CDR3 DNA sequence: TGTGCCAGCAGCACCTTGGGGGAGGCTAATGAAAAACTGTTTTTT. Protein: CASSTLGEANEKLFF.

V usage is TRBV14 and J usage is TRBJ2-3; TRBD1 is a possible D gene (5 bases). Germline CDR1 is SGHDN and CDR2 is FVKESK. The V gene lost 4 bases and the J gene lost 5 bases, with 10 bases spanning the gap. The CDR3 is 13 amino acids. The CDR3 bases are TGTGCCAGCAGCCCCCGACAGATAGATACGCAGTATTTT. Amino acid sequence: CASSPRQIDTQYF.

This chain connects TRBV5-4 to TRBJ2-7, with 9 nucleotides matching TRBD1. V shed 4 bases and J 2 bases; nucleotides not matched to a gene: 4. This CDR3 is built from 14 residues. The germline gives CDR1 SGHNT, CDR2 YYREEE (reference sequence). The CDR3 loop is CASSTGTGPYEQYF. CDR3 coding DNA: TGTGCCAGCAGCACCGGGACAGGGCCCTACGAGCAGTACTTC.

The chain links TRBV27 to TRBJ1-1, with a possible D match to TRBD1 (6 bases). The CDR3 is 16 residues long. Germline CDR1 MNHEY, CDR2 SMNVEV (reference sequence). V lost 3 bases and J lost 0, with 14 bases in between. For the CDR3, the DNA is TGTGCCAGCAGTTTTCTCCCGACAGGCCTGAACACTGAAGCTTTCTTT. Amino acid sequence: CASSFLPTGLNTEAFF.

The V and J genes are TRBV5-1 and TRBJ1-4; TRBD1 aligns across 9 bases. Per the germline V gene, CDR1 is SGHRS and CDR2 is YFSETQ. The CDR3 sequence is 15 residues long. V shed 5 bases and J 5 bases; nucleotides not matched to a gene: 7. This chain's CDR3 is CASSPTGGKNEKLFF. The DNA for the CDR3 is TGCGCCAGCAGTCCTACAGGGGGCAAAAATGAAAAACTGTTTTTT. Full variable domain (rest looked up from reference TRBV5-1 and TRBJ1-4): KAGVTQTPRYLIKTRGQQVTLSCSPISGHRSVSWYQQTPGQGLQFLFEYFSETQRNKGNFPGRFSGRQFSNSRSEMNVSTLELGDSALYLCASSPTGGKNEKLFFGSGTQLSVL.

V and J are TRBV6-5 and TRBJ2-5, with 8 bases that match TRBD1. The CDR3 sequence is 14 residues long. Trimming at V came to 9 bases and at J to 5 bases, leaving 11 bases not matched to a gene. Germline V gives CDR1 MNHEY, CDR2 SVGAGI. The CDR3: CASTNQGADETQYF. The DNA of the CDR3 is TGTGCCAGTACAAACCAGGGGGCCGATGAGACCCAGTACTTC.

In nucleotides, the CDR3 is TGTGCCAGAAGCTTGTTCGGGACAGGGGGCTTAGGGGCCCATGAGCAGTTCTTC. It translates to CARSLFGTGGLGAHEQFF. V usage is TRBV5-3 and J usage is TRBJ2-1; 12 nucleotides align to TRBD1. TRBV5-3 is designated an ORF whose function remains uncertain. CDR3 length equals 18 residues. The V gene end was trimmed by 1 base and the J gene end by 8 bases; junction bases not matched to a gene: 13.

J is TRBJ1-2 and V is TRBV2, with D hard to call. V was cut by 4 bases and J by 8 bases, with 14 bases left in between. Germline V CDR1 and CDR2: SNHLY, FYNNEI. The CDR3 extends over 13 amino acids. The CDR3 DNA follows: TGTGCCAGCAGTGTCCGAGGCCGCGAGGGCTACACCTTC. Amino acids: CASSVRGREGYTF.

The chain joins TRBV11-2 to TRBJ2-1; 9 bases match TRBD2. The CDR3 has 14 residues. The junction had 5 bases not matched to a gene; V was cut back by 2 bases and J by 9 bases. Germline CDR1 is SGHAT and CDR2 is FQNNGV. The CDR3 sequence is CASSLMLRGGEQFF. The CDR3 DNA sequence: TGTGCCAGCAGCTTAATGTTGCGGGGGGGTGAGCAGTTCTTC.

The rearrangement joins TRBV5-4 to TRBJ2-1; 7 positions agree with TRBD2. The germline gives CDR1 SGHNT, CDR2 YYREEE (reference sequence). Trimming removed 7 bases from V and 5 bases from J; junction bases left unmatched: 15. CDR3 length: 16 residues. CDR3: CASGWSVRGSNNEQFF. The CDR3 nucleotides are TGTGCCAGCGGTTGGTCGGTCCGCGGGAGTAACAATGAGCAGTTCTTC. Full variable domain (missing parts from reference TRBV5-4 and TRBJ2-1): ETGVTQSPTHLIKTRGQQVTLRCSSQSGHNTVSWYQQALGQGPQFIFQYYREEENGRGNFPPRFSGLQFPNYSSELNVNALELDDSALYLCASGWSVRGSNNEQFFGPGTRLTVL.

This chain uses TRBV30 with TRBJ2-7; D is undetermined. Germline lookup yields CDR1 GTSNPN and CDR2 SVGIG (reference sequence). Trimming cost V 1 base and J 6 bases, with 7 bases left between them. The CDR3 is 11 amino acids. CDR3: CAWSGGGEQYF. The CDR3 DNA follows: TGTGCCTGGAGTGGCGGTGGCGAGCAGTACTTC. Variable domain in full (rest from reference TRBV30 and TRBJ2-7): SQTIHQWPATLVQPVGSPLSLECTVEGTSNPNLYWYRQAAGRGLQLLFYSVGIGQISSEVPQNLSASRPQDRQFILSSKKLLLSDSGFYLCAWSGGGEQYFGPGTRLTVT.

The genes are TRBV19 and TRBJ2-5; TRBD1 matches 7 bases. The CDR3 has 15 residues. CDR1 and CDR2 (germline): LNHDA, SQIVND (reference sequence). J lost 2 bases, V lost 1 base, and 4 bases had no gene match. CDR3 coding DNA: TGTGCCAGTAGTATAGGAGGGACAGTACAAGAGACCCAGTACTTC. Translated: CASSIGGTVQETQYF.